These T cell receptor beta chains were read from a single sample in a study of T cell responses to AZD1222 COVID-19 vaccine. Produced via immunoSEQ multiplex PCR; TCRdb's table is partial and in-frame only. The sample contains 150,000 to 200,000 clones, 90% of which appear only once. The material sequenced was peripheral blood, taken on day 0 of AZD1222 vaccination. These receptors were taken from an adult in good health. Each CDR3 is given with its conserved first and last residue. A D gene is named only where the DNA matches it firmly.

D gene	V gene	J gene	CDR3 protein	CDR3 DNA
.	TRBV5-1	TRBJ2-7	CASSLDGSHYEQYF	TGCGCCAGCAGCTTGGACGGCTCCCACTACGAGCAGTACTTC
TRBD1	TRBV5-6	TRBJ1-2	CASSRGQENYGYTF	TGTGCCAGCAGCCGAGGACAGGAGAACTATGGCTACACCTTC
.	TRBV7-2	TRBJ1-5	CASSLVRGGDQPQHF	TGTGCCAGCAGCTTAGTTAGGGGTGGGGATCAGCCCCAGCATTTT
TRBD1	TRBV6-4	TRBJ2-2	CASSESRGSATGELFF	TGTGCCAGCAGTGAGTCCAGGGGGTCCGCCACCGGGGAGCTGTTTTTT
TRBD2	TRBV9	TRBJ2-2	CASSLNSGRTTGELFF	TGTGCCAGCAGCCTAAACAGCGGGAGAACAACCGGGGAGCTGTTTTTT
.	TRBV18	TRBJ1-4	CASSPTKAVNEKLFF	TGTGCCAGCTCACCAACCAAAGCAGTTAATGAAAAACTGTTTTTT
.	TRBV10-1	TRBJ2-3	CASSEASAGPDTQYF	TGCGCCAGCAGTGAGGCTAGCGCGGGCCCAGATACGCAGTATTTT
TRBD2	TRBV5-4	TRBJ2-1	CASSSMTSGGINEQFF	TGTGCCAGCAGCTCGATGACTAGCGGGGGGATCAATGAGCAGTTCTTC
.	TRBV5-5	TRBJ1-2	CASSLLLGDYGYTF	TGTGCCAGCAGCTTGTTATTAGGGGACTATGGCTACACCTTC
.	TRBV6-4	TRBJ1-2	CASSIAEGGGGYTF	TGTGCCAGCAGTATAGCGGAGGGAGGGGGAGGCTACACCTTC
.	TRBV7-2	TRBJ2-3	CASSLRLVTRTDTQYF	TGTGCCAGCAGCCTGCGACTAGTCACTCGCACAGATACGCAGTATTTT
.	TRBV13	TRBJ2-7	CASSLRGTLAF	TGTGCCAGCAGCCTCCGGGGTACCTTAGCTTTC